This T cell receptor (beta chain) is drawn from a study of siplizumab effects on memory and regulatory T cells. Sequencing used immunoSEQ multiplex PCR; TCRdb keeps in-frame clones, though not all of them. The table includes roughly 120,000 clones, approximately 94% detected once. From germline, CDR1 is MDHEN and CDR2 SYDVKM. The CDR3 contains 10 residues. The V and J ends lost 4 bases and 12 bases respectively, with 10 bases between them. Note on this clone: Its target is unknown.

General study findings and limits: No naive or memory phenotype could be assigned to roughly 75-96% of proliferating clones. A significant reduction in alloreactive sequences traceable to unstimulated CD4+ memory cells was produced by siplizumab.

Sequencing was performed on non-Treg CD4+ T cells sorted from blood. The chain uses TRBV28 and TRBJ2-7, with a possible D match to TRBD2 (5 bases). The clonotype comes from a human donor in good health. The CDR3 loop is CASSYGERYF. Here the CDR3 DNA reads TGTGCCAGCAGTTACGGGGAAAGGTACTTC. The whole variable domain, remainder taken from reference TRBV28 and TRBJ2-7, is DVKVTQSSRYLVKRTGEKVFLECVQDMDHENMFWYRQDPGLGLRLIYFSYDVKMKEKGDIPEGYSVSREKKERFSLILESASTNQTSMYLCASSYGERYFGPGTRLTVT.